Shown below are 16 T cell receptor beta chains from a single sample sequenced in a study of cytomegalovirus exposure and HLA in healthy donors. 13 Jbeta primers and 60 Vbeta primers were used for the PCR. Libraries were prepared by immunoSEQ multiplex PCR; TCRdb keeps only in-frame clonotypes and omits some of them. The sample has some 150,000 clones, and its top ten clones hold 2% to 2.5%. The source material was PBMCs. These receptors were collected from a woman aged 18-29 years in good health and CMV-seronegative.

The chain carries TRBV11-2 and TRBJ2-3; D possibly corresponds to TRBD2 (5 bases). This CDR3 spans 16 amino acids. Trimming cost V 1 base and J 0 bases, with 11 bases left between them. Germline lookup yields CDR1 SGHAT and CDR2 FQNNGV. The CDR3 reads CASSLGGLASTDTQYF. Here the CDR3 DNA reads TGTGCCAGCAGCTTAGGAGGACTTGCTAGCACAGATACGCAGTATTTT. Combining the CDR3 with reference TRBV11-2 and TRBJ2-3 gives the whole variable domain EAGVAQSPRYKIIEKRQSVAFWCNPISGHATLYWYQQILGQGPKLLIQFQNNGVVDDSQLPKDRFSAERLKGVDSTLKIQPAKLEDSAVYLCASSLGGLASTDTQYFGPGTRLTVL.

The chain couples TRBV7-3 to TRBJ1-1; D is possibly TRBD1 (6 bases). Trimming stripped 0 bases from V and 1 base from J, with 12 bases between. The CDR3 is 16 amino acids. Per the germline V gene, CDR1 is SGHTA and CDR2 is FQGTGA. The CDR3 spells CASSLTSGEGNTEAFF. The CDR3 DNA is TGTGCCAGCAGCTTAACGTCAGGGGAGGGGAACACTGAAGCTTTCTTT.

This rearrangement joins TRBV18 to TRBJ2-5; D gene uncertain. The CDR3 sequence is 16 residues long. Germline V gene data show CDR1 as KGHSH and CDR2 as LQKENI. V lost 6 bases, J lost 1 base, and 18 bases lay in between. For the CDR3, the DNA is TGTGCCAGCTCTACCAGGTTTTCAGAGACCCAAGAGACCCAGTACTTC. Translated, it gives CASSTRFSETQETQYF. Supplemented by reference TRBV18 and TRBJ2-5, the full variable domain reads NAGVMQNPRHLVRRRGQEARLRCSPMKGHSHVYWYRQLPEEGLKFMVYLQKENIIDESGMPKERFSAEFPKEGPSILRIQQVVRGDSAAYFCASSTRFSETQETQYFGPGTRLLVL.

The chain employs TRBV11-2 and TRBJ2-1; a possible D gene is TRBD2 (6 bases). Trimming cost V 10 bases and J 8 bases, with 18 bases left between them. Germline assignment: CDR1 SGHAT and CDR2 FQNNGV. The CDR3 sequence is 13 residues long. The CDR3 here is CATEGGEQYEQFF. CDR3 in DNA: TGTGCCACCGAGGGCGGGGAACAATATGAGCAGTTCTTC.

The chain combines TRBV12-5 with TRBJ2-6; 11 bases are a match to TRBD1. The germline V gene has CDR1 LGHNT and CDR2 FRNRAP. Losses at the gene ends were 0 bases for V and 4 bases for J; bases not matched to a gene: 8. CDR3 size: 19 residues. As DNA, the CDR3 is TGTGCTAGTGGTTTGGTACGCGGACAGGGGGCGAAGGGGGCCAACGTCCTGACTTTC. The encoded protein is CASGLVRGQGAKGANVLTF.

The rearrangement joins TRBV6-1 to TRBJ2-3; D is undetermined. Germline assignment: CDR1 MNHNS and CDR2 SASEGT. Trimming removed 3 bases at V and 6 bases at J, with 10 bases between. The CDR3 covers 13 residues. CDR3 DNA: TGTGCCAGCAGTGAGGAGCCCGGGGATACGCAGTATTTT. Its translation: CASSEEPGDTQYF.

V usage is TRBV7-2 and J usage is TRBJ2-2; D unresolved. CDR3 length equals 13 residues. Per germline, CDR1 SGHTA and CDR2 FQGNSA. Trimming removed 8 bases from V and 4 bases from J, with 11 bases in between. For the CDR3, the DNA is TGTGCCAGCCGAGTAAACCCCACCGGGGAGCTGTTTTTT. Its protein is CASRVNPTGELFF.

V gene TRBV28 combines with J gene TRBJ2-1; 12 nucleotides line up with TRBD2. This CDR3 region has 14 residues. Trimming removed 8 bases from V and 7 bases from J; junction bases left unmatched: 6. The germline gives CDR1 MDHEN, CDR2 SYDVKM. DNA for the CDR3: TGTGCCAGCTGCGGGACTAGCGGGTTTAATGAGCAGTTCTTC. Its translation: CASCGTSGFNEQFF.

The chain carries TRBV5-1 and TRBJ1-1; unclear D gene. The germline V gene encodes CDR1 SGHRS and CDR2 YFSETQ. CDR3 length: 13 residues. With 2 bases removed from V and 1 base from J, the gap between germline ends came to 6 bases. CDR3 in DNA: TGCGCCAGCAGCTTCGGGTCGAACACTGAAGCTTTCTTT. This codes for CASSFGSNTEAFF.

The chain joins TRBV19 to TRBJ1-2, with 7 bases identical to TRBD1. J gave up 8 bases and V 5 bases, and 5 bases lay outside the gene matches. Germline lookup yields CDR1 LNHDA and CDR2 SQIVND (reference sequence). This CDR3 is 12 amino acids long. CDR3 residues: CASSSGQAGYTF. The CDR3 bases are TGTGCCAGTAGTTCAGGACAGGCGGGCTACACCTTC.

This chain connects TRBV27 to TRBJ1-5; TRBD1 matches 8 bases. Unmatched junction bases numbered 6, after V lost 5 bases and J lost 6 bases. The CDR3 has 14 amino acids. Germline V gene sequence: CDR1 MNHEY, CDR2 SMNVEV (reference sequence). Here the CDR3 reads CASSPIQGGQPQHF. The CDR3 nucleotides are TGTGCCAGCAGTCCAATACAGGGGGGTCAGCCCCAGCATTTT.

In nucleotides, the CDR3 is TGCGCCAGCAGCTTGCAACGGTCGAACACCGGGGAGCTGTTTTTT. This encodes CASSLQRSNTGELFF. The chain is built from TRBV5-1 and TRBJ2-2, with D hard to call. CDR3 length: 15 amino acids. The germline V gene encodes CDR1 SGHRS and CDR2 YFSETQ. V lost 1 base and J lost 0, with 7 bases in between.

The rearrangement uses TRBV10-1 and TRBJ2-3; 8 bases map to TRBD1. The CDR3 covers 14 residues. CDR1 and CDR2 (germline): WNHNN, SYGVQD (reference sequence). V lost 3 bases to trimming and J lost 6 bases; unmatched junction nucleotides: 5. CDR3 DNA sequence: TGCGCCAGCAGTGACCCTACAGGGGGGGATACGCAGTATTTT. Translating gives CASSDPTGGDTQYF.

The chain joins TRBV4-1 to TRBJ2-5; TRBD2 matches at 9 bases. Germline CDR1 is MGHRA and CDR2 is YSYEKL. The CDR3 extends over 20 amino acids. J gave up 1 base and V 4 bases, and 19 bases lay outside the gene matches. CDR3 DNA sequence: TGCGCCAGCAGCCCCCCCCTAGGGGTAGCGGGAGCGGGCCTCCAAGAGACCCAGTACTTC. Translated, it gives CASSPPLGVAGAGLQETQYF.

The chain employs TRBV12-5 and TRBJ2-1; TRBD2 matches 12 bases. This CDR3 is 14 amino acids long. Germline lookup yields CDR1 LGHNT and CDR2 FRNRAP. The V and J ends lost 9 bases and 7 bases, in that order; junction bases with no gene match: 7. The CDR3: CASELAGGRNEQFF. The DNA for the CDR3 is TGTGCTAGCGAACTAGCGGGAGGAAGGAATGAGCAGTTCTTC.

Comment on this clone: Other DNA variants within this sample encode the same CDR3. The rearrangement links TRBV5-4 to TRBJ1-1, with TRBD1 as a possible D gene (5 bases). The CDR3 has 14 residues. V shed 2 bases and J shed 1 base, with 9 bases lying between them. The germline V gene has CDR1 SGHNT and CDR2 YYREEE (reference sequence). CDR3 residues: CASSFSTGNTEAFF. In nucleotides, the CDR3 is TGTGCCAGCAGCTTCTCAACAGGGAACACTGAAGCTTTCTTT.